Each of the 9 T cell receptor beta chains below was sequenced from the same sample in a study of T-cell reconstitution after alpha-beta-depleted transplantation in children. Preparation of the TCRbeta library involved a method that used unique molecular identifiers. In TCRdb, the PCR reads were re-called with MiXCR into one record per CDR3 protein. Of fewer than 500,000 distinct CDR3 sequences in the sample, over 40% are singletons; the top ten hold 27%. This material consisted of PBMCs, taken before TCRalphabeta/CD19-depleted stem cell transplant. The origin of the receptors is a girl aged 2 to 9 with aplastic anemia, due to receive a stem cell transplant.

In this sample, this clonotype turned up a few times. The rearrangement links TRBV19 to TRBJ2-5, with 7 bases matching TRBD1. Trimming removed 11 bases from V and 4 bases from J; junction bases left unmatched: 16. This CDR3 has 15 amino acids. Germline CDR1 is LNHDA and CDR2 is SQIVND (reference sequence). The CDR3 here is CAGEQGQSVLETQYF. CDR3 nucleotides: TGTGCCGGGGAACAGGGGCAGTCGGTTCTAGAGACCCAGTACTTC.

The chain has TRBV20-1 and TRBJ1-5; D unresolved. The CDR3 length is 14 residues. V was clipped by 3 bases and J by 3 bases, with 12 bases between them. Germline CDR1 reads DFQATT; CDR2 reads SNEGSKA (reference sequence). For the CDR3, the DNA is TGCAGTGCTAGGGAGGGTCAGATCAATCAGCCCCAGCATTTT. Translating gives CSAREGQINQPQHF.

This clonotype appeared a few times. This sequence joins TRBV3-1 and TRBJ1-6; D gene ambiguous. In germline, CDR1 is LGHDT, CDR2 YNNKEL (reference sequence). The CDR3 is 15 residues long. Trimming removed 1 base at V and 11 bases at J, with 15 bases between. CDR3: CASSQAEAAWTPLHF. As DNA, the CDR3 is TGTGCCAGCAGCCAAGCGGAGGCCGCATGGACACCCCTCCACTTT.

This clonotype was seen more than once but under ten times. This chain links TRBV12-3 or TRBV12-4 with TRBJ2-6, with no clear D. V dropped 3 bases and J dropped 0 bases, with 9 bases sitting between them. CDR3 length equals 16 residues. This chain's CDR3 is CASSFGVASGANVLTF. DNA for the CDR3: TGTGCCAGCAGTTTTGGGGTAGCCTCTGGGGCCAACGTCCTGACTTTC.

This clonotype showed up just once. This chain joins TRBV20-1 and TRBJ1-5, with TRBD1 as a possible D gene (6 bases). This CDR3 region has 15 residues. V lost 1 base and J 2 bases, leaving 12 bases between the germline ends. Germline V gene data show CDR1 as DFQATT and CDR2 as SNEGSKA (reference sequence). The CDR3 here is CSARGTGSGNQPQHF. In nucleotides, the CDR3 is TGCAGTGCTAGAGGAACAGGGTCGGGCAATCAGCCCCAGCATTTT.

This chain links TRBV2 with TRBJ2-7; the match to TRBD1 covers 7 bases. Germline trimming cut 6 bases from V and 4 bases from J; bases unmatched to any gene: 9. Germline values: CDR1 SNHLY, CDR2 FYNNEI. This CDR3 is 14 amino acids long. CDR3 amino acids: CASRPDRALYEQYF. The CDR3 bases are TGTGCCAGCAGACCCGACAGGGCTCTATACGAGCAGTACTTC.

This clonotype was observed a handful of times. The rearrangement uses TRBV5-1 and TRBJ1-1; 7 bases agree with TRBD1. The CDR3 consists of 16 residues. Germline V CDR1 and CDR2: SGHRS, YFSETQ. V trimming: 0 bases; J trimming: 0 bases; junction bases outside the gene matches: 5. CDR3 sequence (DNA): TGCGCCAGCAGCTTGGGAGGGGGCACTCTGAACACTGAAGCTTTCTTT. Translating it yields CASSLGGGTLNTEAFF.

The chain recombines TRBV20-1 with TRBJ2-3, with 11 bases lining up with TRBD2. The trim removed 2 bases at V and 3 bases at J, leaving 4 bases unmatched. The V gene's germline CDR1 is DFQATT and CDR2 SNEGSKA (reference sequence). This CDR3 is 15 amino acids long. CDR3 nucleotides: TGCAGTGCTAGAATTAGCGGGGGGGCGACAGATACGCAGTATTTT. Its protein product is CSARISGGATDTQYF.

This clonotype came up many times. The gene calls are TRBV5-1 and TRBJ1-1; D is unclear. The CDR3 runs 14 residues. CDR1 and CDR2 from the germline V gene are SGHRS and YFSETQ. Trimming took off 1 base at V and 1 base at J, with 8 bases between the two ends. The DNA for the CDR3 is TGCGCCAGCAGCTTGTTAGGCAAGAACACTGAAGCTTTCTTT. Protein: CASSLLGKNTEAFF.